The T cell receptor (beta chain) described here comes from a study of blood T cell repertoires in COVID-19 (dated by TCRdb to the early 2020s). For context, the study as a whole: Samples from collaborators originated in the United States, Italy and Spain and spanned both the acute and convalescent phases of COVID-19. The sample metadata nearly always contained a de-identified subject ID, COVID-19 status, age in years and sex. Where available, HLA class I and class II types were taken from metadata supplied by the sample provider and were not determined by assay-based typing. The material from the prospective study consisted of cDNA or gDNA derived from T cells, B-cell-depleted T cells, or PBMCs. The repertoires were released in a freely available public database meant as a resource for research on the immune response to SARS-CoV-2. Subjects who had been exposed to COVID-19, were actively infected with it, or had recovered from it provided the deeply sampled blood TCRbeta repertoires that made up the dataset. The samples were drawn from two sources: the first 160 participants of the ongoing ImmuneRACE study, and 1,000 to 1,500 subjects contributed by 6 global collaborators.

General study outcomes and caveats: The quantity of clinical and demographic metadata differed by source and by participant and was supplied without curation.

The trim is 0 bases for V and 3 bases for J, with a gap of 6 bases between the germline ends. From the germline V gene, CDR1 is SGDLS and CDR2 is YYNGEE. The CDR3 runs 13 residues from the cysteine to the phenylalanine. Only CDR3 DNA is held: 39 bases, read in frame from base 1. As to this clone: The antigen it binds to is not known. No qualities accompany the bases; no much larger clone lies one base away.

One collaborating source in Seattle enrolled patients during active infection and followed them longitudinally through the course of disease. Each collaborating institution followed its own protocols to collect whole blood in K2EDTA tubes. For TCRbeta analysis, collaborators shipped samples in one of three forms: frozen whole blood, isolated PBMCs, or DNA extracted from either of those sample types. TCRbeta CDR3 regions were amplified from genomic DNA using the immunoSEQ Assay, a bias-controlled multiplex PCR. Regarding the original processing steps: Nucleated cell counts per sample were estimated from amplification of reference gene primers within the assay. To quantify the absolute abundance of each unique TCRbeta CDR3 rearrangement, sequence reads were collapsed and filtered. For each sample, productive Simpson clonality was calculated as the square root of Simpson's diversity index across productive rearrangements. This immuneACCESS table, as held by TCRdb, lists in-frame sequences with V and J called but not all clones. Of the missing ones, under half trace to an unresolved V gene in checked studies; the others have no known cause. D and trimming come from the DNA, and the V and J calls and clone size come from that table. A total of nearly 250,000 clones appear in this sample, roughly 83% of them only once. The ten largest account for approximately 6% of the sample.

This chain joins TRBV9 to TRBJ1-2; the D gene is unclear. This receptor was taken from a woman of 80 years or more with COVID-19, enrolled during active disease. The specimen sequenced was peripheral blood. The bases read TGTGCCAGCAGCGTAGACGAGTACTATGGCTACACCTTC. It is translated as CASSVDEYYGYTF.